The entry below describes one T cell receptor (beta chain). Per the original methods: How many nucleated cells were present was estimated from reference gene primer amplification. The data were produced by immunoSEQ multiplex PCR, yet TCRdb's version contains in-frame clones alone and is incomplete. V and J calls and clone size are those listed in that table; D and trimming were worked out from the DNA. This repertoire shows around 200,000 clones, around 85% found once; its top ten account for roughly 5%. The V segment lost 4 bases and the J segment 1 base; nucleotides outside the gene matches: 12. CDR3 length: 17 residues. Per germline, CDR1 SGHTA and CDR2 FQGNSA. The data are from a study of blood T cell repertoires in COVID-19.

Sequencing used peripheral blood. V gene TRBV7-2 combines with J gene TRBJ1-1, with 7 positions matching TRBD1. The receptor's source is a human donor in a cohort sampled during active COVID-19. CDR3 residues: CASSSPRDSETNTEAFF. The CDR3 DNA reads TGTGCCAGCAGCTCCCCCCGGGACAGCGAAACGAACACTGAAGCTTTCTTT.